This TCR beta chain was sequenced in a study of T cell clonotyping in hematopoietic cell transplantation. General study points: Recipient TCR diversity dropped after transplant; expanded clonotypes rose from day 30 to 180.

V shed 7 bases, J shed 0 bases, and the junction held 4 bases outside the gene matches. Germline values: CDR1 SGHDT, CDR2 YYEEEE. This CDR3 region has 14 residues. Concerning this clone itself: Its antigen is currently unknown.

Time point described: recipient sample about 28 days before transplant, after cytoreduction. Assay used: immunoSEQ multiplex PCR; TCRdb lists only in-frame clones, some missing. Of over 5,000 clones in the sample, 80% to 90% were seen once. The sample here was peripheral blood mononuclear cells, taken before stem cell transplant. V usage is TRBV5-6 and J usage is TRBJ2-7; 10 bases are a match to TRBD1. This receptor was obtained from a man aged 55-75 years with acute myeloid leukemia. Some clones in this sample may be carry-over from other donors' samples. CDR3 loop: CASGGQGSSYEQYF. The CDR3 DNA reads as TGTGCCAGCGGGGGACAGGGGAGCTCCTACGAGCAGTACTTC.